The entry that follows covers one T cell receptor (beta chain) sequence. The antigen remains undetermined. It was from resections taken during corrective heart surgery that the thymus tissue came. Infants served as donors; they were healthy and Finnish and were having corrective surgery for congenital heart defects. The sample comes from a study of human thymus T cells. The germline CDR1 and CDR2 sequences are LNHDA and SQIVND (reference sequence). Trimming removed 6 bases at V and 5 bases at J, with 7 bases between. The CDR3 extends over 11 amino acids. General study points: It looked as if thymic and blood repertoires used V and J genes in a biased way. Related research reported highly overlapping thymic repertoires among unrelated individuals.

TCRdb's copy holds only in-frame clones and misses some; the assay was immunoSEQ multiplex PCR. The sample carries some 78,000 clones, around 96% recorded once. The origin of this receptor is a boy younger than two with a congenital heart defect but otherwise immunologically healthy. The specimen was thymus tissue. V and J are TRBV19 and TRBJ2-5; D uncertain. The chain's CDR3 is CASSSRETQYF. CDR3 in DNA: TGTGCCAGTAGCTCCCGGGAGACCCAGTACTTC.